This TCR beta chain was identified during a study of blood T cell repertoires in COVID-19. Overall study: COVID-19 samples from acute and convalescent phases originated in the United States, Italy and Spain. The cDNA or gDNA used as material had been derived from T cells, B-cell-depleted T cells, or PBMCs.

Patients from Seattle were sampled longitudinally, starting during active infection. TCRdb's table, derived via immunoSEQ multiplex PCR, lists solely in-frame clones and lacks some. This sample has 330,000 or so clones, with around 90% found just once. V lost 6 bases to trimming and J lost 5 bases; unmatched junction nucleotides: 6. Per the germline V gene, CDR1 is LNHDA and CDR2 is SQIVND (reference sequence). This CDR3 contains 13 residues. The V gene is TRBV19, the J gene TRBJ2-5, with TRBD1 identical over 7 bases. The clonotype comes from an older woman with COVID-19, enrolled during active disease. The specimen was peripheral blood. CDR3 bases: TGTGCCAGTAGCCGACAGGGATGGGAGACCCAGTACTTC. Translation gives CASSRQGWETQYF.